This note documents a single T cell receptor (beta chain) sequence. V shed 10 bases and J shed 5 bases, with 14 bases lying between them. Germline lookup yields CDR1 MNHEY and CDR2 SMNVEV (reference sequence). The CDR3 covers 12 residues. This sample stems from a study of blood T cell repertoires in COVID-19. As for the study in general: From T cells, B-cell-depleted T cells, or PBMCs came the material, which was cDNA or gDNA.

In the original workflow: Amplifying reference gene primers gave estimates of nucleated cell counts. Sequencing was performed with immunoSEQ multiplex PCR; in TCRdb, only in-frame clones are kept and a portion is missing. The V and J calls and the clone size are those of that table, but D and trimming were determined from the DNA. Here the sample spans some 46,000 clones, 85% to 90% being singletons. The chain carries TRBV27 and TRBJ1-1; D is unresolved. This receptor was obtained from a human donor in a cohort sampled during active COVID-19. The sample taken for sequencing was peripheral blood. Here the CDR3 DNA reads TGTGCCACCCGGACGGGATTTACTGAAGCTTTCTTT. Encoded protein: CATRTGFTEAFF.